This entry is about one T cell receptor beta chain. Its antigen is still unknown. Looked up from germline, CDR1 is SGHTA and CDR2 is FQGNSA. V lost 5 bases, J lost 6 bases, and 12 bases stayed unmatched. CDR3 length: 16 residues. The data are from a study of cytomegalovirus exposure and HLA in healthy donors. Overall study findings and caveats: As a later analysis showed, a missense DCLRE1C variant was linked to trimming of TCR beta V- and J-genes. Generally TCR sequences proved uncommon, though certain public TCRs appeared in numerous donors. TCR beta sequences reportedly predicted the HLA-A and HLA-B alleles of most subjects accurately. Follow-up analysis found HLA locus-dependent TCR association rates, highest for DRB1 and lowest for HLA-C.

Vbeta (60) and Jbeta (13) primers were used in the PCR. Clones were read by immunoSEQ multiplex PCR, and TCRdb kept only the in-frame ones, dropping some. The sample lists some 120,000 clones, 55% to 65% seen once, with roughly 10% in the top ten. The specimen sequenced was PBMCs. The receptor was isolated from a woman between 40 and 50 years old in good health and CMV-seropositive. This chain uses TRBV7-2 with TRBJ2-1, with 8 bases aligning to TRBD2. The CDR3 DNA is TGTGCCAGCAGCCCACTGAGCGGGAGTTTAGGCAATGAGCAGTTCTTC. This codes for CASSPLSGSLGNEQFF.